This T cell receptor (beta chain) stems from a study of blood T cell repertoires in COVID-19. Study background: The United States, Italy and Spain provided the acute and convalescent COVID-19 samples. Nucleic acid was either cDNA or gDNA, and it came from T cells, B-cell-depleted T cells, or PBMCs.

V dropped 7 bases and J dropped 6 bases, with 21 bases sitting between them. Germline V gene lookup returns CDR1 MDHEN and CDR2 SYDVKM. This CDR3 region has 15 residues. Seattle researchers signed up patients amid active infection and tracked them longitudinally. Using immunoSEQ multiplex PCR, the repertoire was profiled, and TCRdb retains in-frame clones only, with some absent. The repertoire holds about 300,000 clones, with around 85% as singletons. This chain links TRBV28 with TRBJ1-2; possible D gene TRBD1, 5 bases. This TCR was recovered from a human donor with COVID-19, enrolled during active disease. The donor label of this sample is uncertain. The sample comprised peripheral blood. The CDR3 sequence: CASTLSMGRRDGYTF. CDR3 DNA sequence: TGTGCCAGCACGCTATCGATGGGGCGAAGGGATGGCTACACCTTC.